These 3 T cell receptor beta chains originate from one sample sequenced in a study of human T cells and chemical hapten exposure. TCRdb re-called the 5' RACE reads with MiXCR, one entry per CDR3 protein. The repertoire includes around 140,000 distinct CDR3 sequences, 3.5% to 5% of them detected once, and over 1.2% sits in the top ten. Unfractionated whole blood served as the source for total RNA extraction. Receptors were obtained from a female donor in good health.

This clonotype was seen a handful of times. The V gene is TRBV6-6, the J gene TRBJ1-6, with D maybe TRBD1 (6 bases). This CDR3 region has 16 residues. CDR1 is MNHNY, CDR2 SVGAGI, per germline (reference sequence). V was cut by 0 bases and J by 10 bases, with 16 bases left in between. As DNA, the CDR3 is TGTGCCAGCAGTTACTCGAACCAGGGGAAGGGATCACCCCTCCACTTT. Translation gives CASSYSNQGKGSPLHF.

This clonotype has a handful of counts. This may arise from a read error, as a much more abundant clone is one base away. The genes are TRBV6-1 and TRBJ2-7; no firm D call. V lost 8 bases and J lost 5, with 13 bases in between. Germline V gene data show CDR1 as MNHNS and CDR2 as SASEGT. The CDR3 spans 12 residues. The CDR3 here is CASEDDTDEQYF. In DNA form, the CDR3 reads TGTGCCAGCGAAGATGACACCGACGAGCAGTACTTC.

For this clonotype: One base away lies a much larger clone, so this may be a sequencing read error. The V and J genes are TRBV7-2 and TRBJ1-2; weak D call: TRBD1 (6 bases). The CDR3 extends over 15 amino acids. V was shortened by 0 bases and J by 6 bases, with 14 bases between the two germline ends. Germline loops: CDR1 SGHTA, CDR2 FQGNSA. The CDR3 nucleotides are TGTGCCAGCAGCTTAGCGGCAGGGGAAAGCGATGGCTACACCTTC. Residues: CASSLAAGESDGYTF.